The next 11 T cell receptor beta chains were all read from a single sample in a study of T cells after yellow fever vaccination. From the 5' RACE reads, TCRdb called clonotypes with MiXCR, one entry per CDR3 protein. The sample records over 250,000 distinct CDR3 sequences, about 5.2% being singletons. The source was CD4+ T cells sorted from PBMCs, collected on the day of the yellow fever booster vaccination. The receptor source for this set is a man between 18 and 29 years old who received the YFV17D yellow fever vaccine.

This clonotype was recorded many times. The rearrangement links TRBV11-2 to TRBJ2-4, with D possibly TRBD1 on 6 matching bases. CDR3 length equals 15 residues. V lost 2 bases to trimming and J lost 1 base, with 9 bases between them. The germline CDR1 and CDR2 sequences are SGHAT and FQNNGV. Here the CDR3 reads CASSLSGVAKNIQYF. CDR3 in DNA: TGTGCCAGCAGCTTATCAGGGGTTGCCAAAAACATTCAGTACTTC.

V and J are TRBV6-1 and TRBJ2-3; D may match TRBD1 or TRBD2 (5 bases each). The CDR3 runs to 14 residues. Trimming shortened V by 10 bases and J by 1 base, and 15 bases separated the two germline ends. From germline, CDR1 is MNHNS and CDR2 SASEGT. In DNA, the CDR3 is TGTGCCAATCGGGGACCTCTACGCACAGATACGCAGTATTTT. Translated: CANRGPLRTDTQYF.

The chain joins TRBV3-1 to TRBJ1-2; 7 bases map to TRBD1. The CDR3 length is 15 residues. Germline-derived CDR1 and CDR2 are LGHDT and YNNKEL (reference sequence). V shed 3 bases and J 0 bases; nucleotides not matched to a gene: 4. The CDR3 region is CASSQYRGTNYGYTF. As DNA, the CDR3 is TGTGCCAGCAGCCAGTACAGGGGCACTAACTATGGCTACACCTTC. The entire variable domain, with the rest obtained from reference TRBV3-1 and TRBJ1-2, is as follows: DTAVSQTPKYLVTQMGNDKSIKCEQNLGHDTMYWYKQDSKKFLKIMFSYNNKELIINETVPNRFSPKSPDKAHLNLHINSLELGDSAVYFCASSQYRGTNYGYTFGSGTRLTVV.

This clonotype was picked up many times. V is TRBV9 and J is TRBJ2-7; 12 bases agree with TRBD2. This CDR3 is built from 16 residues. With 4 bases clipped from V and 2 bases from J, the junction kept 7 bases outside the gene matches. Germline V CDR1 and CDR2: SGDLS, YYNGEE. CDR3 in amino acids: CASSSRLAGEPYEQYV. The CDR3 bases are TGTGCCAGCAGCTCGAGACTAGCGGGGGAACCCTACGAGCAGTACGTC.

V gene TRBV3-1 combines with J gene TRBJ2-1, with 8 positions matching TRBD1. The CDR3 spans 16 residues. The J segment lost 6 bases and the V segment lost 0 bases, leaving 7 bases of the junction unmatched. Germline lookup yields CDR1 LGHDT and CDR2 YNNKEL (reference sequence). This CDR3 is CASSQDGWTGSNEQFF. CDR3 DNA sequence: TGTGCCAGCAGCCAAGATGGCTGGACAGGGTCCAATGAGCAGTTCTTC.

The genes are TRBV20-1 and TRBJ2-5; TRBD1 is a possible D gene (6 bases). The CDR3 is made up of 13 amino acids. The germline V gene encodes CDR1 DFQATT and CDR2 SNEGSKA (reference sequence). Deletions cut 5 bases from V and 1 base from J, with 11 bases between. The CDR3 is CSADRDTQETQYF. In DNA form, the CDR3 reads TGCAGTGCTGACCGGGACACCCAAGAGACCCAGTACTTC.

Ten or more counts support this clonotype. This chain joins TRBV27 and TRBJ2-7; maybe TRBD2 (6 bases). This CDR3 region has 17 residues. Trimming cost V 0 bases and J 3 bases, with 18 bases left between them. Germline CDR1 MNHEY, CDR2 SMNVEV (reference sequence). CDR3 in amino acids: CASSLSIGGTVIYEQYV. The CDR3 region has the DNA TGTGCCAGCAGTTTATCGATTGGGGGGACGGTCATCTACGAGCAGTACGTC.

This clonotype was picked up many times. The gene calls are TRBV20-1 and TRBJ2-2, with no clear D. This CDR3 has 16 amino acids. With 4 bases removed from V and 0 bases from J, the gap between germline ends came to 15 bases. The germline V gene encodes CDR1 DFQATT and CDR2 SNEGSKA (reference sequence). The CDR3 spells CSATRFDLANTGELFF. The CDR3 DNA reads TGCAGTGCTACCCGTTTTGACCTCGCGAACACCGGGGAGCTGTTTTTT.

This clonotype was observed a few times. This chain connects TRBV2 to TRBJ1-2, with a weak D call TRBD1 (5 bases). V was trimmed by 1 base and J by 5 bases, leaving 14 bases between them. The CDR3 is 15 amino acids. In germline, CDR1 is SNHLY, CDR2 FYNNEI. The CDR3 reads CASSEGPGFGYGYTF. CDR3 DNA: TGTGCCAGCAGTGAAGGACCAGGGTTTGGGTATGGCTACACCTTC. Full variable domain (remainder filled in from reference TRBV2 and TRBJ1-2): EPEVTQTPSHQVTQMGQEVILRCVPISNHLYFYWYRQILGQKVEFLVSFYNNEISEKSEIFDDQFSVERPDGSNFTLKIRSTKLEDSAMYFCASSEGPGFGYGYTFGSGTRLTVV.

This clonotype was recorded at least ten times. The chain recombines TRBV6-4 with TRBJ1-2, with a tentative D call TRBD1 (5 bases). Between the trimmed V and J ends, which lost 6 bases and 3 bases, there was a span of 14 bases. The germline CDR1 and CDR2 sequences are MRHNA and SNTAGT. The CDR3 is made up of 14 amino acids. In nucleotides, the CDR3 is TGTGCCAGCAGACCCAACCCAGGGTACTATGGCTACACCTTC. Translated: CASRPNPGYYGYTF.

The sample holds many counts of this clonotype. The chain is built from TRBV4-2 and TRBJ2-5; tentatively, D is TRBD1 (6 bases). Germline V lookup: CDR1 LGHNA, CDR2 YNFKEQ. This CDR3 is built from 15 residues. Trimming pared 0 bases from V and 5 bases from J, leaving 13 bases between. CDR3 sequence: CASSQDGGRAETQYF. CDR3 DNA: TGTGCCAGCAGCCAAGATGGGGGCAGGGCCGAGACCCAGTACTTC.